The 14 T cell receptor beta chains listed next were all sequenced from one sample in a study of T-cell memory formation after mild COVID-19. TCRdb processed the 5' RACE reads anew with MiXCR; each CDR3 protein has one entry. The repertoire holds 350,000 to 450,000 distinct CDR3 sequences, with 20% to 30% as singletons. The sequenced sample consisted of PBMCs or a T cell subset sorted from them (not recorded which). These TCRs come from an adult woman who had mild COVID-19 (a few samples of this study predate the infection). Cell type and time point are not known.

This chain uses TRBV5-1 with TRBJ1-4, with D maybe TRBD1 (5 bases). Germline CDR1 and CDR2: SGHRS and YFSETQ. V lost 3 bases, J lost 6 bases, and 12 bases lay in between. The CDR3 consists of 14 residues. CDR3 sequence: CASSYSGGYEKLFF. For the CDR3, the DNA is TGCGCCAGCAGCTACAGCGGGGGATATGAAAAACTGTTTTTT.

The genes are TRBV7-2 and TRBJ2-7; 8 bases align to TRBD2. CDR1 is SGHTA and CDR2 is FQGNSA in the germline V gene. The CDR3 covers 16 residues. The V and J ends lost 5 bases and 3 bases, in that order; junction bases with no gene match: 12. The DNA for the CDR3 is TGTGCCAGCAGCCCAGAAGGACTAGCCGGGAACTACGAGCAGTACTTC. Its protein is CASSPEGLAGNYEQYF.

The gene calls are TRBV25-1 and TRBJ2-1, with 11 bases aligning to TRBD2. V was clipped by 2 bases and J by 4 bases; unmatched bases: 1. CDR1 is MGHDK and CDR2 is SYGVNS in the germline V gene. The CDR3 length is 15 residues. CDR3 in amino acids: CASSEVAGGYNEQFF. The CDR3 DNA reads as TGTGCCAGCAGTGAAGTAGCGGGGGGGTACAATGAGCAGTTCTTC.

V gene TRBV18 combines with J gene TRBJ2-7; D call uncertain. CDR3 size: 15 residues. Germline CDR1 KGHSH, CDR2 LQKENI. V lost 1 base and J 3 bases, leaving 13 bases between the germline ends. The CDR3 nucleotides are TGTGCCAGCTCACCACAGGCGGTGTCGCTCTACGAGCAGTACTTC. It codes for CASSPQAVSLYEQYF.

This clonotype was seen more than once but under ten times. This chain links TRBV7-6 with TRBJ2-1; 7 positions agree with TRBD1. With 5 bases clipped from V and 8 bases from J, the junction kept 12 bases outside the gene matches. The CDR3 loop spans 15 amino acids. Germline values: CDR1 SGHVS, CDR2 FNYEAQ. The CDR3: CASSTGVGTGYEQFF. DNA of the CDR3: TGTGCCAGCAGCACAGGGGTCGGTACAGGGTATGAGCAGTTCTTC.

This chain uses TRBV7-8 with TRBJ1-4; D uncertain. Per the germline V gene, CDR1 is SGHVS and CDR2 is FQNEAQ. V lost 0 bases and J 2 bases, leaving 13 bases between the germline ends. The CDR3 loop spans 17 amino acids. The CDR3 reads CASSLARRRATNEKLFF. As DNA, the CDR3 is TGTGCCAGCAGCTTAGCGCGCCGTCGGGCCACTAATGAAAAACTGTTTTTT.

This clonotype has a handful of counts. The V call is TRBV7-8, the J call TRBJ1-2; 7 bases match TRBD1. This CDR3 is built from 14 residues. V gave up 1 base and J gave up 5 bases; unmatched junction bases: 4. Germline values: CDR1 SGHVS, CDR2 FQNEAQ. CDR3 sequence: CASSLEEGAYGYTF. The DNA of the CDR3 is TGTGCCAGCAGCTTAGAAGAGGGGGCTTATGGCTACACCTTC.

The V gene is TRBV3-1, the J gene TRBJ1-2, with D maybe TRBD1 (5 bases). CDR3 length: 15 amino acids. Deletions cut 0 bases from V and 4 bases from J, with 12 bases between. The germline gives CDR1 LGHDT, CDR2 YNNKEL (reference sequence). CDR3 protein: CASSQDLGGLYGYTF. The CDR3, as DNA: TGTGCCAGCAGCCAAGATCTGGGGGGTCTCTATGGCTACACCTTC.

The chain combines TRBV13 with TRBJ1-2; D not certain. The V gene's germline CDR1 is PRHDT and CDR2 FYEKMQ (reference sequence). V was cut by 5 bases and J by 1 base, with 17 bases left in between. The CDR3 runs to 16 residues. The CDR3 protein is CASSPLVVTINYGYTF. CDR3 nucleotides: TGTGCCAGCAGCCCGCTTGTGGTAACGATTAACTATGGCTACACCTTC.

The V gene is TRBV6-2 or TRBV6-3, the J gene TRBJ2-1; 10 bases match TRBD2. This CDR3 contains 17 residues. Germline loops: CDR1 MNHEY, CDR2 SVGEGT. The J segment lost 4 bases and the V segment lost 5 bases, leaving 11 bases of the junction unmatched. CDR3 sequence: CASSTLRLAGVYNEQFF. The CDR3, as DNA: TGTGCCAGCAGTACCCTTCGGCTAGCGGGGGTATACAATGAGCAGTTCTTC.

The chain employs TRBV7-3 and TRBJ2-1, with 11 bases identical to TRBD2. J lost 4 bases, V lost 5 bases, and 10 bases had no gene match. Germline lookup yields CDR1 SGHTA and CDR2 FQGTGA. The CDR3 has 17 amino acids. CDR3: CASSLNPTSGMYNEQFF. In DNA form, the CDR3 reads TGTGCCAGCAGCCTAAACCCGACTAGCGGGATGTACAATGAGCAGTTCTTC.

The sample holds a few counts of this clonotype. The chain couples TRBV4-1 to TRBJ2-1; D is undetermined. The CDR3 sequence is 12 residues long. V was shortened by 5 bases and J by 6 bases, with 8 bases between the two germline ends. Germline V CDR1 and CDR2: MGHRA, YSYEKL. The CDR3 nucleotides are TGCGCCAGCAGCACCTCGGGCAATGAGCAGTTCTTC. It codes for CASSTSGNEQFF.

The CDR3 is CASSQGFNTDTQYF. The CDR3 region has the DNA TGCGCCAGCAGCCAAGGCTTCAACACAGATACGCAGTATTTT. This rearrangement joins TRBV4-1 to TRBJ2-3; D uncertain. CDR3 length: 14 amino acids. The germline CDR1 and CDR2 sequences are MGHRA and YSYEKL. V lost 1 base, J lost 2 bases, and 7 bases lay in between.

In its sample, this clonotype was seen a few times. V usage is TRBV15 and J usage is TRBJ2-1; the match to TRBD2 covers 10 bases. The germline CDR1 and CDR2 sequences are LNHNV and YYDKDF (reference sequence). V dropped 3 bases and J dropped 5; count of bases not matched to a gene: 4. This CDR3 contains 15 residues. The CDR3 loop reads CATSRRSGGDNEQFF. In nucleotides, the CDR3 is TGTGCCACCAGCAGGCGAAGCGGGGGGGACAATGAGCAGTTCTTC.